These 28 T cell receptor beta chains were all obtained from the same sample, sequenced in a study of CD8 T cells in Susac syndrome. Random hexamers primed reverse transcription of 0.5 to 1 ug RNA. In TCRdb, the immunoSEQ multiplex PCR reads were re-called with MiXCR into one record per CDR3 protein. Found here are about 150,000 distinct CDR3 sequences, more than 90% of them singletons; the top ten hold 0.084%. Sequencing input: CD4+ T cells from PBMCs. These receptors came from a human donor with Susac syndrome.

This clonotype was detected once. The gene calls are TRBV15 and TRBJ2-2; the D gene is possibly TRBD1 (5 bases). V lost 1 base to trimming and J lost 2 bases, with 8 bases between them. Germline V lookup: CDR1 LNHNV, CDR2 YYDKDF (reference sequence). The CDR3 spans 15 residues. CDR3: CATSRVTGNTGELFF. The CDR3 coding sequence is TGTGCCACCAGCAGAGTTACAGGAAACACCGGGGAGCTGTTTTTT.

This clonotype was observed a few times. The V call is TRBV5-6, the J call TRBJ1-4; D may be TRBD1 (6 bases). CDR3 length: 14 residues. V gave up 1 base and J gave up 8 bases, with 12 bases separating them. Germline-derived CDR1 and CDR2 are SGHDT and YYEEEE. This CDR3 reads CASSLRGGGEKLFF. The CDR3 DNA reads as TGTGCCAGCAGCTTGCGAGGGGGAGGGGAAAAACTGTTTTTT.

This clonotype appeared a few times. The V call is TRBV28, the J call TRBJ2-5, with TRBD1 identical over 8 bases. The CDR3 spans 14 residues. The V segment lost 2 bases and the J segment 5 bases; nucleotides outside the gene matches: 4. CDR1 is MDHEN, CDR2 SYDVKM, per germline. CDR3 in amino acids: CASSLGQGRETQYF. The CDR3 nucleotides read TGTGCCAGCAGTTTAGGACAGGGAAGGGAGACCCAGTACTTC.

The V call is TRBV5-6, the J call TRBJ2-2, with TRBD2 as a possible D gene (7 bases). With 3 bases removed from V and 2 bases from J, the gap between germline ends came to 14 bases. This CDR3 comprises 16 residues. Germline CDR1 reads SGHDT; CDR2 reads YYEEEE. The CDR3 here is CASSYWRGLNTGELFF. CDR3 bases: TGTGCCAGCAGCTATTGGCGGGGGCTTAACACCGGGGAGCTGTTTTTT.

This chain joins TRBV12-3 or TRBV12-4 and TRBJ2-2; D unclear. V dropped 6 bases and J dropped 7 bases, with 12 bases sitting between them. The CDR3 extends over 13 amino acids. The CDR3 nucleotides are TGTGCCAGCAGCCAAACCAGAAGCGGGGAGCTGTTTTTT. Protein: CASSQTRSGELFF.

The V and J genes are TRBV12-3 or TRBV12-4 and TRBJ1-5, with 7 bases fitting TRBD1. The CDR3 is 13 amino acids. The junction had 0 bases not matched to a gene; V was cut back by 5 bases and J by 2 bases. CDR3 loop: CASSTGGNQPQHF. CDR3 sequence (DNA): TGTGCCAGCAGTACAGGGGGCAATCAGCCCCAGCATTTT.

This clonotype has just one count. The chain is built from TRBV6-5 and TRBJ2-3; possibly TRBD1 for D (6 bases). The CDR3 is 14 residues long. Looked up from germline, CDR1 is MNHEY and CDR2 is SVGAGI. With 6 bases removed from V and 1 base from J, the gap between germline ends came to 11 bases. The CDR3 is CASSPGGGTDTQYF. CDR3 DNA sequence: TGTGCCAGCAGCCCTGGGGGCGGCACAGATACGCAGTATTTT.

The chain joins TRBV11-2 to TRBJ1-2, with 10 bases lining up with TRBD1. Trimming removed 4 bases from V and 8 bases from J; junction bases left unmatched: 7. CDR1 and CDR2 (germline): SGHAT, FQNNGV. The CDR3 consists of 14 residues. The CDR3 is CASSSRTGGKGYTF. CDR3 coding DNA: TGTGCCAGCAGCTCGAGGACAGGGGGTAAAGGCTACACCTTC.

The rearrangement uses TRBV6-2 or TRBV6-3 and TRBJ2-3; 10 nucleotides match TRBD2. CDR3 length equals 14 residues. The germline V gene encodes CDR1 MNHEY and CDR2 SVGEGT. After removal of 6 bases from V and 6 bases from J, the junction contained 6 bases not matched to a gene. The CDR3 spells CASRWGTSADTQYF. In DNA form, the CDR3 reads TGTGCCAGCAGGTGGGGGACTAGCGCGGATACGCAGTATTTT.

This chain connects TRBV29-1 to TRBJ1-2; tentatively, D is TRBD1 (5 bases). CDR3 size: 12 residues. CDR1 and CDR2 from the germline V gene are SQVTM and ANQGSEA. V was cut by 6 bases and J by 0 bases, with 8 bases left in between. The CDR3 loop reads CSVVTANYGYTF. Written as DNA, the CDR3 is TGCAGCGTGGTGACAGCTAACTATGGCTACACCTTC.

The V call is TRBV29-1, the J call TRBJ2-7; a weak D match, TRBD1 (6 bases). The ends were cut back, 6 bases at V and 3 bases at J, with 21 bases in the middle. The CDR3 loop spans 15 amino acids. Looked up from germline, CDR1 is SQVTM and CDR2 is ANQGSEA. The CDR3 protein is CSVVTGLGTNYEQYF. Here the CDR3 DNA reads TGCAGCGTCGTGACTGGACTCGGGACAAACTACGAGCAGTACTTC.

V gene TRBV4-2 combines with J gene TRBJ1-2, with a weak D call TRBD1 (6 bases). CDR1 and CDR2 from the germline V gene are LGHNA and YNFKEQ. The CDR3 has 15 residues. The germline V and J ends were trimmed by 1 base and 4 bases, with 13 bases remaining between them. The chain's CDR3 is CASSQVWGRGYGYTF. In DNA, the CDR3 is TGTGCCAGCAGCCAAGTGTGGGGGCGCGGCTATGGCTACACCTTC.

The chain combines TRBV6-4 with TRBJ2-1, with D possibly TRBD1 on 5 matching bases. CDR3 size: 15 residues. V lost 5 bases to trimming and J lost 6 bases, with 17 bases between them. Germline loops: CDR1 MRHNA, CDR2 SNTAGT. The CDR3 nucleotides are TGTGCCAGCAGTCAGACAGAGTCCCATGTCAATGAGCAGTTCTTC. As protein: CASSQTESHVNEQFF.

This chain connects TRBV6-6 to TRBJ2-3; the match to TRBD2 covers 10 bases. CDR1 and CDR2 (germline): MNHNY, SVGAGI (reference sequence). The V and J ends lost 6 bases and 2 bases, in that order; junction bases with no gene match: 5. The CDR3 totals 15 residues. CDR3 amino acids: CASRLAGGFTDTQYF. CDR3 in DNA: TGTGCCAGCAGATTAGCGGGGGGTTTCACAGATACGCAGTATTTT.

This clonotype was picked up one time. This sequence joins TRBV20-1 and TRBJ2-5; possibly TRBD2 for D (5 bases). This CDR3 has 14 amino acids. Trimming left V 0 bases short and J 7 bases short, with 15 bases between. Germline CDR1 is DFQATT and CDR2 is SNEGSKA (reference sequence). CDR3 region: CSARDQSEGGTQYF. CDR3 DNA: TGCAGTGCTAGAGATCAGAGTGAGGGTGGGACCCAGTACTTC.

The chain recombines TRBV3-1 with TRBJ2-5; D might be TRBD2 (6 bases). Deletions cut 4 bases from V and 1 base from J, with 13 bases between. Germline values: CDR1 LGHDT, CDR2 YNNKEL (reference sequence). The CDR3 consists of 15 residues. The CDR3 region is CASSPRGAVQETQYF. As DNA, the CDR3 is TGTGCCAGCAGCCCCCGCGGGGCAGTCCAAGAGACCCAGTACTTC.

The chain employs TRBV29-1 and TRBJ2-7; TRBD1 matches 9 bases. V dropped 6 bases and J dropped 4; count of bases not matched to a gene: 7. The germline V gene has CDR1 SQVTM and CDR2 ANQGSEA. CDR3 size: 13 residues. The CDR3 region is CSVDPGQGYEQYF. DNA of the CDR3: TGCAGCGTGGACCCGGGACAGGGTTACGAGCAGTACTTC.

This clonotype appeared once. The chain has TRBV20-1 and TRBJ2-5; 11 bases align to TRBD2. The CDR3 is 15 amino acids. Germline-derived CDR1 and CDR2 are DFQATT and SNEGSKA (reference sequence). The J segment lost 5 bases and the V segment lost 6 bases, leaving 11 bases of the junction unmatched. The CDR3 coding sequence is TGCAGTGCCACTAGAGGTCCTAGCGGGAGGGAGACCCAGTACTTC. Amino acid sequence: CSATRGPSGRETQYF.

This clonotype was recorded only once. V and J are TRBV5-1 and TRBJ2-5, with D possibly TRBD1 on 5 matching bases. The CDR3 totals 16 residues. Germline V gene data show CDR1 as SGHRS and CDR2 as YFSETQ. Trimming took off 0 bases at V and 5 bases at J, with 17 bases between the two ends. CDR3 coding DNA: TGCGCCAGCAGCTTGGCTCCCAAGGGGATAGGGGAGACCCAGTACTTC. It encodes CASSLAPKGIGETQYF.

J is TRBJ1-6 and V is TRBV14; D may be TRBD1 (6 bases). Trimming left V 1 base short and J 4 bases short, with 8 bases between. This CDR3 has 15 amino acids. Per germline, CDR1 SGHDN and CDR2 FVKESK. In DNA form, the CDR3 reads TGTGCCAGCAGCCAAGGGACAGCTTATAATTCACCCCTCCACTTT. Residues: CASSQGTAYNSPLHF.

The rearrangement joins TRBV3-1 to TRBJ1-2; D is possibly TRBD1 (5 bases). V was pared by 0 bases and J by 8 bases, with 13 bases between. Germline V gene sequence: CDR1 LGHDT, CDR2 YNNKEL (reference sequence). The CDR3 runs 14 residues. DNA for the CDR3: TGTGCCAGCAGCCAAGATGGGGCCGCGAGGGGCTACACCTTC. This translates into CASSQDGAARGYTF.

The rearrangement joins TRBV9 to TRBJ2-7; 9 nucleotides agree with TRBD2. The CDR3 sequence is 15 residues long. Looked up from germline, CDR1 is SGDLS and CDR2 is YYNGEE. Germline trimming cut 4 bases from V and 6 bases from J; bases unmatched to any gene: 11. The CDR3 reads CASSSSGRPEREQYF. CDR3 DNA: TGTGCCAGCAGCTCCAGCGGGAGGCCGGAACGCGAGCAGTACTTC.

V and J are TRBV2 and TRBJ2-7, with TRBD1 matching 9 bases. The CDR3 sequence is 15 residues long. Germline assignment: CDR1 SNHLY and CDR2 FYNNEI. After removal of 6 bases from V and 9 bases from J, the junction contained 15 bases not matched to a gene. The CDR3 loop is CASRADRGGIRPQYF. The CDR3 DNA is TGTGCCAGCAGGGCGGACAGGGGAGGGATTCGGCCGCAGTACTTC.

The chain carries TRBV29-1 and TRBJ1-6; no reliable D call. The ends were cut back, 5 bases at V and 16 bases at J, with 12 bases in the middle. Germline CDR1 SQVTM, CDR2 ANQGSEA. This CDR3 is 10 amino acids long. The CDR3 here is CSVFRRRLHF. The CDR3 DNA follows: TGCAGCGTTTTCCGACGGCGACTCCACTTT. Based on the CDR3 plus reference TRBV29-1 and TRBJ1-6, the full variable domain is SAVISQKPSRDICQRGTSLTIQCQVDSQVTMMFWYRQQPGQSLTLIATANQGSEATYESGFVIDKFPISRPNLTFSTLTVSNMSPEDSSIYLCSVFRRRLHFGNGTRLTVT.

This chain links TRBV12-3 or TRBV12-4 with TRBJ1-5; no definite D call. Trimming removed 3 bases from V and 6 bases from J, with 15 bases in between. This CDR3 spans 15 amino acids. CDR3 sequence reads: CASSFDAAGGQPQHF. For the CDR3, the DNA is TGTGCCAGCAGTTTTGACGCGGCGGGCGGTCAGCCCCAGCATTTT.

This rearrangement joins TRBV20-1 to TRBJ2-3; 10 positions match TRBD2. Trimming at V came to 6 bases and at J to 1 base, leaving 4 bases not matched to a gene. Germline lookup yields CDR1 DFQATT and CDR2 SNEGSKA (reference sequence). The CDR3 runs to 14 residues. The CDR3 here is CSAEGLAGTDTQYF. CDR3 in DNA: TGCAGTGCCGAAGGACTAGCGGGCACAGATACGCAGTATTTT.

This sequence joins TRBV29-1 and TRBJ2-1; no definite D call. Germline lookup yields CDR1 SQVTM and CDR2 ANQGSEA. Trimming stripped 6 bases from V and 0 bases from J, with 9 bases between. The CDR3 has 13 amino acids. This CDR3 reads CSVYTSSYNEQFF. As DNA, the CDR3 is TGCAGCGTCTACACGAGCTCCTACAATGAGCAGTTCTTC.

This chain links TRBV20-1 with TRBJ2-4, with a weak D call TRBD2 (5 bases). The CDR3 has 13 amino acids. Trimming pared 4 bases from V and 0 bases from J, leaving 7 bases between. Germline-derived CDR1 and CDR2 are DFQATT and SNEGSKA (reference sequence). The CDR3 region is CSAIGLAKNIQYF. The CDR3, as DNA: TGCAGTGCTATTGGACTAGCCAAAAACATTCAGTACTTC.